This T cell receptor beta chain appears in the sequencing data of a study of blood T cell repertoires in COVID-19. About the research overall: The origin of the acute and convalescent COVID-19 samples was the United States, Italy and Spain.

Assignment of participants to cohorts was predicated upon participant-reported clinical history. There are a few counts of this clone. The germline gives CDR1 LNHNV, CDR2 YYDKDF (reference sequence). This CDR3 has 15 amino acids. V lost 0 bases to trimming and J lost 1 base, with 9 bases between them. This table comes from immunoSEQ multiplex PCR, and its TCRdb copy is limited to in-frame clones, with some not included. The sample contains around 230,000 clones, 88% of which appear only once. This TCR derives from a woman between 25 and 40 years old who had recovered from COVID-19. J is TRBJ1-2 and V is TRBV15; no clear D. The specimen sequenced was PBMCs or T cells enriched from blood (not recorded which). CDR3 amino acids: CATSRDLGSNYGYTF. In DNA, the CDR3 is TGTGCCACCAGCAGAGATTTGGGCAGTAACTATGGCTACACCTTC.